The 13 T cell receptor beta chains given below trace back to one sample, sequenced in a study of tumor and adjacent non-tumor tissue in lung cancer. TCRbeta libraries were built with three rounds of nested PCR, modified from ARM-PCR. MiXCR, applied by TCRdb to the multiplex PCR reads, yields one record per CDR3 protein. Of 85,000 to 100,000 distinct CDR3 sequences in the sample, 67% were seen once. The template was RNA from unsorted bulk tissue. Sequencing was carried out using lung tumor tissue. These receptors originate from a man aged 60 to 75 with non-small cell lung cancer.

Notes on this clonotype: Since a much larger clone is just one base distant, this may be a read error. This rearrangement joins TRBV5-1 to TRBJ1-3; 8 bases line up with TRBD1. There are 14 residues in the CDR3. Germline trimming cut 7 bases from V and 4 bases from J; bases unmatched to any gene: 7. Germline V gene sequence: CDR1 SGHRS, CDR2 YFSETQ. CDR3 amino acids: CASGERDRGNTIYF. The CDR3, as DNA: TGCGCCAGCGGCGAAAGGGACAGGGGAAACACCATATATTTT.

This clonotype was seen more than once but under ten times. A much bigger clone sits one base away, suggesting this may be a read error. The rearrangement joins TRBV6-1 to TRBJ2-1, with D possibly matching TRBD2 (6 bases). The CDR3 runs 13 residues. Germline V gene data show CDR1 as MNHNS and CDR2 as SASEGT. CDR3 coding DNA: TGTGCCAGCAGACACGGGGGTTACAATGAGCAGCTCTTC. Translating gives CASRHGGYNEQLF.

About this clonotype itself: This may be a read error, as it is one base from a much larger clone. In DNA, the CDR3 is TGTGCCTGGAGTCGGCTAGTGGGGAGGCAGTACTTC. This translates into CAWSRLVGRQYF. The chain carries TRBV30 and TRBJ2-7; maybe TRBD2 (5 bases). The CDR3 is made up of 12 amino acids. The V end lost 2 bases, the J end lost 9 bases, and 14 bases lay between the germline ends. Looked up from germline, CDR1 is GTSNPN and CDR2 is SVGIG (reference sequence).

Points on this clonotype: This may come from a read error, since a much larger clone is one base off. The gene calls are TRBV18 and TRBJ1-1; tentative D call: TRBD1 (6 bases). Germline values: CDR1 KGHSH, CDR2 LQKENI. The CDR3 consists of 16 residues. The chain's CDR3 is CASSPRQSRGHTQAFF. The CDR3 DNA reads as TGTGCCAGCTCACCCCGGCAGTCCCGGGGGCACACTCAAGCTTTCTTT. The full variable domain, completed using reference TRBV18 and TRBJ1-1, is NAGVMQNPRHLVRRRGQEARLRCSPMKGHSHVYWYRQLPEEGLKFMVYLQKENIIDESGMPKERFSAEFPKEGPSILRIQQVVRGDSAAYFCASSPRQSRGHTQAFFGQGTRLTVV.

This clonotype was counted a single time. Mismatch with germline at one junction end may stem from a read error. The chain joins TRBV28 to TRBJ2-2; the match to TRBD1 covers 8 bases. CDR1 is MDHEN and CDR2 is SYDVKM in the germline V gene. The CDR3 spans 14 residues. The CDR3 coding sequence is TGTGCCAGCTGGGACAGGTCGAACACCGGGGAGCCGTCTTTT. Amino acid sequence: CASWDRSNTGEPSF.

The CDR3 sequence is CASSLGEANEQFF. The CDR3 DNA follows: TGTGCCAGCAGCTTAGGGGAGGCCAATGAGCAGTTCTTC. V is TRBV11-1 and J is TRBJ2-1; a weak D match, TRBD2 (6 bases). V lost 1 base and J 6 bases, leaving 7 bases between the germline ends. Germline V CDR1 and CDR2: SGHAT, FQDESV (reference sequence). This CDR3 is 13 amino acids long. The variable domain in full, completed from reference TRBV11-1 and TRBJ2-1, reads EAEVAQSPRYKITEKSQAVAFWCDPISGHATLYWYRQILGQGPELLVQFQDESVVDDSQLPKDRFSAERLKGVDSTLKIQPAELGDSAMYLCASSLGEANEQFFGPGTRLTVL.

V and J are TRBV11-1 and TRBJ2-3, with D unclear. V lost 5 bases and J lost 1, with 10 bases in between. The CDR3 is 14 amino acids. CDR1 and CDR2 from the germline V gene are SGHAT and FQDESV (reference sequence). The CDR3 DNA reads as TGTGCCAGCAGCCCGAGCTCTCGCACAGATACGCAGTATTTT. It encodes CASSPSSRTDTQYF. The whole variable domain, remainder taken from reference TRBV11-1 and TRBJ2-3, is EAEVAQSPRYKITEKSQAVAFWCDPISGHATLYWYRQILGQGPELLVQFQDESVVDDSQLPKDRFSAERLKGVDSTLKIQPAELGDSAMYLCASSPSSRTDTQYFGPGTRLTVL.

V is TRBV4-2 and J is TRBJ2-1; TRBD2 aligns across 11 bases. V dropped 3 bases and J dropped 7; count of bases not matched to a gene: 14. The CDR3 sequence is 18 residues long. Germline CDR1 is LGHNA and CDR2 is YNFKEQ. In nucleotides, the CDR3 is TGTGCCAGCAGCCACCATCTTCTACTAGCGGGAGAAGCAAATGAGCAGTTCTTC. It translates to CASSHHLLLAGEANEQFF.

This clonotype was observed a few times. The V call is TRBV18, the J call TRBJ1-4; 10 bases map to TRBD1. After removal of 2 bases from V and 6 bases from J, the junction contained 6 bases not matched to a gene. The germline gives CDR1 KGHSH, CDR2 LQKENI. There are 16 residues in the CDR3. In DNA form, the CDR3 reads TGTGCCAGCTCACCAAAGACAGGGGGCGCGGATGAAAAACTGTTTTTT. Protein sequence: CASSPKTGGADEKLFF. Full variable domain (remainder filled in from reference TRBV18 and TRBJ1-4): NAGVMQNPRHLVRRRGQEARLRCSPMKGHSHVYWYRQLPEEGLKFMVYLQKENIIDESGMPKERFSAEFPKEGPSILRIQQVVRGDSAAYFCASSPKTGGADEKLFFGSGTQLSVL.

Concerning this clonotype itself: One junction end does not reproduce the germline sequence, and a read error may be involved. V and J are TRBV6-2 or TRBV6-3 and TRBJ2-7; D is unclear. The CDR3 is made up of 16 amino acids. In germline, CDR1 is MNHEY, CDR2 SVGEGT. CDR3 nucleotides: TGTGCCAGCCGTTACCCGCACGGTGGGGAATCCCTCGAGCAGTACTTC. It is translated as CASRYPHGGESLEQYF.

This clonotype was found many times. The genes are TRBV20-1 and TRBJ2-1; 10 nucleotides align to TRBD2. The V gene's germline CDR1 is DFQATT and CDR2 SNEGSKA (reference sequence). Unmatched junction bases numbered 12, after V lost 4 bases and J lost 3 bases. This CDR3 region has 17 residues. CDR3: CSAKVYSGGYGYNEQFF. In nucleotides, the CDR3 is TGCAGTGCTAAAGTTTATAGCGGGGGGTACGGCTACAATGAGCAGTTCTTC.

Notes on this clonotype: One end of the junction does not line up with germline, which may come from a read error. The chain recombines TRBV6-5 with TRBJ2-2; no definite D call. The CDR3 totals 16 residues. Germline values: CDR1 MNHEY, CDR2 SVGAGI. The CDR3 is CASSISGAANTGELFF. The CDR3, as DNA: TGCGCCAGCAGTATATCCGGTGCCGCGAACACCGGGGAGCTGTTTTTT.

A note on this clonotype: This is likely a read error, given that the CDR3 carries no conserved phenylalanine or tryptophan at its end. CDR3 nucleotides: TGTACCATCAGTGAGTCCCCTCAGGGGGCAAGGTCACCCCTCCACCTT. It codes for CTISESPQGARSPLHL. J is TRBJ1-6 and V is TRBV10-3; 8 bases map to TRBD1. The CDR3 runs 16 residues. CDR1 and CDR2 from the germline V gene are ENHRY and SYGVKD.